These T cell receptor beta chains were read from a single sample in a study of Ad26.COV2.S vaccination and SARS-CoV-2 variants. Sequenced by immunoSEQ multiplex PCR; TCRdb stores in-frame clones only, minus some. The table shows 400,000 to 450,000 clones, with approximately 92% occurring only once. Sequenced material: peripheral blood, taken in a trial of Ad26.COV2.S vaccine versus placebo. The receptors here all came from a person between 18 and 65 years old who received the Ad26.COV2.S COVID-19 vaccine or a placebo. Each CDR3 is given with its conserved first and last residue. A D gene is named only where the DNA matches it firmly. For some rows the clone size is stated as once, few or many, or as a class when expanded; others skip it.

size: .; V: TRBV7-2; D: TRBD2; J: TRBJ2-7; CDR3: CASSPRGDGSFYEQYF; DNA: TGTGCCAGCAGCCCCCGGGGGGACGGGAGTTTCTACGAGCAGTACTTC
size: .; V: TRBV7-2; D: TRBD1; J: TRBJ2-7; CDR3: CASSSTGGPYEQYF; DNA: TGTGCCAGCAGCTCGACAGGGGGCCCCTACGAGCAGTACTTC
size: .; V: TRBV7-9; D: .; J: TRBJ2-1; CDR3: CASSSSGAEQFF; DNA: TGTGCCAGCAGCTCCTCAGGGGCTGAGCAGTTCTTC
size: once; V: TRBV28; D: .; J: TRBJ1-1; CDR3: CASSFQAMNTEAFF; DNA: TGTGCCAGCAGTTTCCAAGCCATGAACACTGAAGCTTTCTTT
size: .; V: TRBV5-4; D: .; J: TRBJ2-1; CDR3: CASSLSSASVYNEQFF; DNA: TGTGCCAGCAGCTTGAGTTCGGCTAGCGTTTACAATGAGCAGTTCTTC
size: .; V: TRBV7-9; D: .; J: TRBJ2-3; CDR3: CASSEYTDTQYF; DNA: TGTGCCAGCTCAGAGTACACAGATACGCAGTATTTT
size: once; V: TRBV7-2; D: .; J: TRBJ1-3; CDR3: CASSLVGTYSGNTIYF; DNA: TGTGCCAGCAGCTTAGTCGGGACCTACTCTGGAAACACCATATATTTT
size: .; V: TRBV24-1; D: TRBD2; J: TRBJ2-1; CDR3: CATSDERGASYNEQFF; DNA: TGTGCCACCAGTGATGAGCGGGGAGCCTCCTACAATGAGCAGTTCTTC
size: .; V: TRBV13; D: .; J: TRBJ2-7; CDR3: CASSLGGRPSSGQYF; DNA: TGTGCCAGCAGCTTAGGAGGCAGGCCATCCTCAGGGCAGTACTTC
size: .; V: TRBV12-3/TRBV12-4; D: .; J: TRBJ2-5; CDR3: CASSFGAQETQYF; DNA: TGTGCCAGCAGTTTCGGGGCCCAAGAGACCCAGTACTTC
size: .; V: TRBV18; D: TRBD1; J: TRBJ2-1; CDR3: CASSSYYRDRDNEQFF; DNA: TGTGCCAGCTCATCTTATTACCGGGACAGAGACAATGAGCAGTTCTTC
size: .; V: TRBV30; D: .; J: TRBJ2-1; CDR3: CAWSPGGTGTNEQFF; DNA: TGTGCCTGGAGCCCGGGGGGGACAGGGACTAATGAGCAGTTCTTC
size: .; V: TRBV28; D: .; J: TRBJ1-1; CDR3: CASRGGNPNTEAFF; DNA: TGTGCCAGCAGGGGTGGGAACCCGAACACTGAAGCTTTCTTT
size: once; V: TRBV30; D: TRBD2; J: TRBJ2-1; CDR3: CAWTSGRTSGTFSYNEQFF; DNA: TGTGCCTGGACTTCCGGTAGGACTAGCGGGACCTTCTCCTACAATGAGCAGTTCTTC
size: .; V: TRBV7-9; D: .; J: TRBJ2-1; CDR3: CASSWTASVYNEQFF; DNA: TGTGCCAGCAGCTGGACAGCGTCTGTTTACAATGAGCAGTTCTTC
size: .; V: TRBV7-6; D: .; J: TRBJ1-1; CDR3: CASSELRDTEAFF; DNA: TGTGCCAGCAGCGAGCTCCGGGACACTGAAGCTTTCTTT
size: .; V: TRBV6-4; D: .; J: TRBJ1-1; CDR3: CASSEAEGTKAFF; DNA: TGTGCCAGCAGTGAGGCAGAGGGGACGAAAGCTTTCTTT
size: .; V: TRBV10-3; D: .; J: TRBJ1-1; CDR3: CAISEGGGLNTEAFF; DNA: TGTGCCATCAGCGAGGGTGGGGGGTTGAACACTGAAGCTTTCTTT
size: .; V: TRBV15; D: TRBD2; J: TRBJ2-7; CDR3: CATSRDTGSGMSYEQYF; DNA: TGTGCCACCAGCAGAGATACCGGAAGCGGGATGTCCTACGAGCAGTACTTC
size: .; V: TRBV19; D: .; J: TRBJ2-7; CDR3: CASSISPGEQYF; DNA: TGTGCCAGTAGTATTTCCCCGGGCGAGCAGTACTTC
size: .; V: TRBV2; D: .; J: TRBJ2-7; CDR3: CASSYRVSGEQYF; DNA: TGTGCCAGCAGCTACAGGGTTTCTGGAGAGCAGTACTTC
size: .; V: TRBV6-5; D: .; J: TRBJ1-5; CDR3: CASSKVNQPQHF; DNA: TGTGCCAGCAGTAAGGTTAATCAGCCCCAGCATTTT
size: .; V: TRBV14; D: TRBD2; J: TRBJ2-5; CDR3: CASSPAGGPLQTQYF; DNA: TGTGCCAGCAGCCCAGCGGGAGGGCCACTTCAGACCCAGTACTTC
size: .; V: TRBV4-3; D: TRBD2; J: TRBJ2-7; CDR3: CASSQGTSGGGYEQYF; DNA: TGCGCCAGCAGCCAAGGGACTAGCGGGGGTGGCTACGAGCAGTACTTC
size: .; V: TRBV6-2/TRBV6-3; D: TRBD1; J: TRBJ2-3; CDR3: CASSYSGQGRTDTQYF; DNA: TGTGCCAGCAGTTACTCGGGACAGGGTAGGACAGATACGCAGTATTTT
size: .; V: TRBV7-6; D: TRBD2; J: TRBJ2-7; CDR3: CASSPTAYGGASYEQYF; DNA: TGTGCCAGCAGCCCCACCGCCTACGGGGGGGCCTCCTACGAGCAGTACTTC
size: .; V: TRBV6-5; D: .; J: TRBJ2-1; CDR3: CASGGTVIYNEQFF; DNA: TGTGCCAGCGGAGGGACAGTAATTTACAATGAGCAGTTCTTC
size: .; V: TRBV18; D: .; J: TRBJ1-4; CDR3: CASSPRPTNEKLFF; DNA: TGTGCCAGCTCACCCAGGCCAACTAATGAAAAACTGTTTTTT
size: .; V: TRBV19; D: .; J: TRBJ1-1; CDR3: CASSLPAMNTEAFF; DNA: TGTGCCAGTAGCCTCCCCGCGATGAACACTGAAGCTTTCTTT
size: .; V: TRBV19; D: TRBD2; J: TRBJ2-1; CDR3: CASRAGTSGTNEQFF; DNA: TGTGCCAGTAGGGCCGGGACTAGCGGGACCAATGAGCAGTTCTTC
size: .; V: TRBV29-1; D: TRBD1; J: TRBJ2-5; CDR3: CSAELDRPNQETQYF; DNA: TGCAGCGCAGAGCTGGACAGGCCTAACCAAGAGACCCAGTACTTC
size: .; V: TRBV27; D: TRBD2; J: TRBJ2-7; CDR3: CASRTNSGRAYEQYF; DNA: TGTGCCAGCAGGACTAATAGCGGGAGGGCCTACGAGCAGTACTTC
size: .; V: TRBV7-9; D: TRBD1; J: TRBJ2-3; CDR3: CASSTTGVQGTDTQYF; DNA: TGTGCCAGCAGCACAACAGGGGTTCAGGGCACAGATACGCAGTATTTT
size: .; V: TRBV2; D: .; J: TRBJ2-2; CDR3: CASSDDGREDPGELFF; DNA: TGTGCCAGCAGTGATGATGGTAGGGAGGATCCCGGGGAGCTGTTTTTT
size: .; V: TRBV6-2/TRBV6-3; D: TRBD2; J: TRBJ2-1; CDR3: CASSYQGLAVYNEQFF; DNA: TGTGCCAGCAGTTACCAGGGACTAGCGGTCTACAATGAGCAGTTCTTC
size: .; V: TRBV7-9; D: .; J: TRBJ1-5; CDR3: CASSPGLGEDQPQHF; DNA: TGTGCCAGCAGCCCAGGGTTGGGGGAGGATCAGCCCCAGCATTTT
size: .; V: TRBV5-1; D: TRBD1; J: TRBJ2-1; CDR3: CASSLDRGQGLVQFF; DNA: TGCGCCAGCAGCTTGGACAGGGGACAGGGACTGGTGCAGTTCTTC
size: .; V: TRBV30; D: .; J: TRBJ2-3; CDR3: CAWREGSTDTQYF; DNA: TGTGCCTGGAGAGAAGGATCCACAGATACGCAGTATTTT
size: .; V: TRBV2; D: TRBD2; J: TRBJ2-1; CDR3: CASSAAWTSGSWSNEQFF; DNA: TGTGCCAGCAGTGCAGCTTGGACTAGCGGGAGTTGGTCCAATGAGCAGTTCTTC
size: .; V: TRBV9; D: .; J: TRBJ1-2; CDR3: CASSVGQANYGYTF; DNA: TGTGCCAGCAGCGTAGGACAGGCTAACTATGGCTACACCTTC
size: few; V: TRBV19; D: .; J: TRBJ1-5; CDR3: CASSPGPTQPQHF; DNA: TGTGCCAGTAGTCCGGGACCAACTCAGCCCCAGCATTTT
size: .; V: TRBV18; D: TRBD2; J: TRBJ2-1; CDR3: CASAPTSANNEQFF; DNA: TGTGCCAGCGCTCCAACTAGCGCTAACAATGAGCAGTTCTTC
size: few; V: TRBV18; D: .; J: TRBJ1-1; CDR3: CASSPGNTEAFF; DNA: TGTGCCAGCTCACCCGGGAACACTGAAGCTTTCTTT
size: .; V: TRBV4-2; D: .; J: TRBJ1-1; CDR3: CASSQETFPGTEAFF; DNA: TGTGCCAGCAGCCAAGAGACCTTCCCGGGGACTGAAGCTTTCTTT
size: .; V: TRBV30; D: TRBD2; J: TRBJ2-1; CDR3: CAWSDTPDAGGDYNEQFF; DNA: TGTGCCTGGAGTGATACCCCTGACGCGGGAGGGGACTACAATGAGCAGTTCTTC
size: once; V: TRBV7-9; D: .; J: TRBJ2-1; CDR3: CASSSSRVDEQFF; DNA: TGTGCCAGCAGCTCTAGCAGGGTCGATGAGCAGTTCTTC
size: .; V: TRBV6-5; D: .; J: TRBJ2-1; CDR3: CASSYRLSSYNEQFF; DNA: TGTGCCAGCAGTTACAGGTTGAGCTCCTACAATGAGCAGTTCTTC
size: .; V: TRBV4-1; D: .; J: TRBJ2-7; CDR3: CASSQGPQGHYEQYF; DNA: TGCGCCAGCAGCCAAGGTCCCCAGGGCCACTACGAGCAGTACTTC
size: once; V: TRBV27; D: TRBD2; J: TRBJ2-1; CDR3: CASSPTSGRAANEQFF; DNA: TGTGCCAGCAGTCCAACTAGCGGGAGGGCCGCGAATGAGCAGTTCTTC
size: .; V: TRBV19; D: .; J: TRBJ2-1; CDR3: CASSIVPGWGNEQFF; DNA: TGTGCCAGTAGTATAGTGCCAGGGTGGGGTAATGAGCAGTTCTTC
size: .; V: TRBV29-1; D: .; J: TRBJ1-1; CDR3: CSVDGTAGDTEAFF; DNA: TGCAGCGTTGATGGGACCGCGGGGGACACTGAAGCTTTCTTT
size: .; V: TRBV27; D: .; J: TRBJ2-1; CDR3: CASSLEVVVEQFF; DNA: TGTGCCAGCAGTTTAGAAGTCGTCGTTGAGCAGTTCTTC
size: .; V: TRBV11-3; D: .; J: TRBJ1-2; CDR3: CASRLREGNNYGYTF; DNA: TGTGCCAGCAGGTTAAGGGAGGGCAATAACTATGGCTACACCTTC
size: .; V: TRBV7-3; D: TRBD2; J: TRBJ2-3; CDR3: CASSVTGLAGLTLSTDTQYF; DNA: TGTGCCAGCAGCGTAACCGGACTAGCGGGACTAACCCTGAGCACAGATACGCAGTATTTT
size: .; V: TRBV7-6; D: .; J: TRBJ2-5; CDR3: CASSLVGGETQYF; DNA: TGTGCCAGCAGCTTAGTTGGGGGAGAGACCCAGTACTTC